This T cell receptor (beta chain) originates from a study of beta chain features in type 1 diabetes. Points from the study as a whole: Across all four CD4+ subsets, people with type 1 diabetes showed modestly shorter TCRB CDR3s.

Only a few counts were recorded for this clone. Its specificity is not known. CDR1 is KGHSH and CDR2 is LQKENI in the germline V gene. This CDR3 is built from 15 residues. V gave up 1 base and J gave up 3 bases, with 9 bases separating them. Sequenced material consisted of expressed TCRB transcripts (all of the isolated RNA was reverse transcribed). Profiled with immunoSEQ multiplex PCR; TCRdb holds only in-frame clones, not every one. The sample comprises some 280,000 clones, 13% to 15% of which are singletons, and about 0.016% rests with the top ten. Sequencing was done on a sample of naive CD4+ T cells from blood. The source is a man between 25 and 39 years old with type 1 diabetes. This chain joins TRBV18 and TRBJ1-4; D remains ambiguous. The CDR3 loop is CASSPLSQPNEKLFF. As DNA, the CDR3 is TGTGCCAGCTCACCACTCTCACAGCCTAATGAAAAACTGTTTTTT.